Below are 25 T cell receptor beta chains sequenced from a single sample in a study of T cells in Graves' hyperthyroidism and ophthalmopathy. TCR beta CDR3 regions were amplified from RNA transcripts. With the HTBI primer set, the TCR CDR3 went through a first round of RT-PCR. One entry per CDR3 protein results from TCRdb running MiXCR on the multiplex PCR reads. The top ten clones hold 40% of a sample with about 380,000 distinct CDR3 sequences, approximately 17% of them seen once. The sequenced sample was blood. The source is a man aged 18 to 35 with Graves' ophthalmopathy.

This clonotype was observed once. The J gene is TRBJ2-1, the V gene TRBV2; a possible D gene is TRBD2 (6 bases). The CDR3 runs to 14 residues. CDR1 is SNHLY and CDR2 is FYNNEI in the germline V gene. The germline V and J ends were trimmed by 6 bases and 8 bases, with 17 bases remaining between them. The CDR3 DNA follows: TGTGCCAGCAGGGTAGCTAACGGGAGCGATGAGCAGTTCTTC. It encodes CASRVANGSDEQFF.

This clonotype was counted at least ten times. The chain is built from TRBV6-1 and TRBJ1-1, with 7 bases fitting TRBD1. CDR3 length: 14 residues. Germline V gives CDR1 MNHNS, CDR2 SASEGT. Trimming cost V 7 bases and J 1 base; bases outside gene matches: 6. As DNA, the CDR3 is TGTGCCAGCACCTACAGGGGAGGGAACACTGAAGCTTTCTTT. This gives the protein CASTYRGGNTEAFF.

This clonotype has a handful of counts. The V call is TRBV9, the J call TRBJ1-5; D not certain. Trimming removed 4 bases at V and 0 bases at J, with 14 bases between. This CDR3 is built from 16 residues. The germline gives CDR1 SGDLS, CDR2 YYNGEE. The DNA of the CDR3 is TGTGCCAGCAGCCCCTCGGGCCCGGATAGCAATCAGCCCCAGCATTTT. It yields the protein CASSPSGPDSNQPQHF.

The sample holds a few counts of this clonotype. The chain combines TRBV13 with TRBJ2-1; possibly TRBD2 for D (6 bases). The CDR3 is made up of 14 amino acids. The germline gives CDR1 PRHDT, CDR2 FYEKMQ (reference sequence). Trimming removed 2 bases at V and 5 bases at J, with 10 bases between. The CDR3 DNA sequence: TGTGCCAGCAGCTTAAGACTAGGGAACAATGAGCAGTTCTTC. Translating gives CASSLRLGNNEQFF.

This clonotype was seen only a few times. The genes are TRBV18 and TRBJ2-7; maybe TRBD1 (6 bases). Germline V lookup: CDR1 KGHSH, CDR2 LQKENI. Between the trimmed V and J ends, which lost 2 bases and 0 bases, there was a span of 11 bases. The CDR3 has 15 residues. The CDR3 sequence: CASSPSQGTSYEQYF. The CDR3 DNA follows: TGTGCCAGCTCACCAAGTCAGGGGACCTCCTACGAGCAGTACTTC.

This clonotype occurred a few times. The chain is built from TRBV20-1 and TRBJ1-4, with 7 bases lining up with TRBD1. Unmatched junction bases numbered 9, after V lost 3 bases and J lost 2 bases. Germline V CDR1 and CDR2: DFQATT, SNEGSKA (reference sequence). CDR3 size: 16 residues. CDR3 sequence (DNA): TGCAGTGCTAGGAAACAGGGGATGGAGACTAATGAAAAACTGTTTTTT. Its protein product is CSARKQGMETNEKLFF.

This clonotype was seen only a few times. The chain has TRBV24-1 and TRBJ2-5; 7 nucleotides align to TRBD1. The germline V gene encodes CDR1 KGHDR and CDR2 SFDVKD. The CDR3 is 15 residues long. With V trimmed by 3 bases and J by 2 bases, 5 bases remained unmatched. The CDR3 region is CATSDGLRGQETQYF. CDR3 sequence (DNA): TGTGCCACCAGTGATGGACTCAGGGGGCAAGAGACCCAGTACTTC.

The CDR3 bases are TGTGCCAGCAGTGTCATTGTCGCCGGGGAGCTGTTTTTT. Translation gives CASSVIVAGELFF. The rearrangement uses TRBV6-4 and TRBJ2-2, with no clear D. CDR1 is MRHNA and CDR2 is SNTAGT in the germline V gene. V was cut by 4 bases and J by 6 bases, with 9 bases left in between. The CDR3 extends over 13 amino acids.

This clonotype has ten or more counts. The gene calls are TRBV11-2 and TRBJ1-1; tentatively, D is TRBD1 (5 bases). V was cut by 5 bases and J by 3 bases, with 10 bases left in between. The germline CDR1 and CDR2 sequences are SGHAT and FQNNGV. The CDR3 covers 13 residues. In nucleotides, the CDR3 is TGTGCCAGCAGCATACAGGCGCACACTGAAGCTTTCTTT. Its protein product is CASSIQAHTEAFF.

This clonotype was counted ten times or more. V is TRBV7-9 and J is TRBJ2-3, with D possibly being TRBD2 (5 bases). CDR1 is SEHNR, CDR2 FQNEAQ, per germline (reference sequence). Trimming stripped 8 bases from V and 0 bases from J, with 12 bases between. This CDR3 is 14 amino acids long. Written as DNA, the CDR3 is TGTGCCAGCCGAAGCGGTCCTAGCACAGATACGCAGTATTTT. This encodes CASRSGPSTDTQYF.

The CDR3 bases are TGTGCCAGCAGCGTACCCCGGGACAGGGGATCCAATGAGCAGTTCTTC. Protein sequence: CASSVPRDRGSNEQFF. The chain carries TRBV2 and TRBJ2-1, with 10 bases that match TRBD1. V shed 6 bases and J 6 bases; nucleotides not matched to a gene: 11. This CDR3 is built from 16 residues. Germline CDR1 SNHLY, CDR2 FYNNEI.

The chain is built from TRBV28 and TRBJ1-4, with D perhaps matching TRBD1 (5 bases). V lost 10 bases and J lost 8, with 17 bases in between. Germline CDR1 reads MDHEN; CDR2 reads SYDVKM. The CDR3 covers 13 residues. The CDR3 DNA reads TGTGCCATTCCGGGGCCGTCGAAAGAAAAACTGTTTTTT. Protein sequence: CAIPGPSKEKLFF.

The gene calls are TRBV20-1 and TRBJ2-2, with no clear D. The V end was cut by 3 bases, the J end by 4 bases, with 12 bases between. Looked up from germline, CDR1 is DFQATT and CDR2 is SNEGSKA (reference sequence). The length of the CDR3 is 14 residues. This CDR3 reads CSASIQWGTGELFF. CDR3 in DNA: TGCAGTGCTAGTATCCAGTGGGGCACCGGGGAGCTGTTTTTT.

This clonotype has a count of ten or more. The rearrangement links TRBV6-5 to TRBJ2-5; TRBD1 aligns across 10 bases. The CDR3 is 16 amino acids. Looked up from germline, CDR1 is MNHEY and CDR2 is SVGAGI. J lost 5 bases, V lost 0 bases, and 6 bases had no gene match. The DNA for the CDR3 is TGTGCCAGCAGTTACTCGCGACAGGGGGCCAGGGAGACCCAGTACTTC. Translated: CASSYSRQGARETQYF.

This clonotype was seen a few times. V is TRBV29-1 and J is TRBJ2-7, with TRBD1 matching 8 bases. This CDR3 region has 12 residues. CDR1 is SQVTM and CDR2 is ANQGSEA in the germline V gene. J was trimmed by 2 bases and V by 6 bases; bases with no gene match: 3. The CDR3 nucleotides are TGCAGCGTCACGACAGGGGCCTACGAGCAGTACTTC. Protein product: CSVTTGAYEQYF.

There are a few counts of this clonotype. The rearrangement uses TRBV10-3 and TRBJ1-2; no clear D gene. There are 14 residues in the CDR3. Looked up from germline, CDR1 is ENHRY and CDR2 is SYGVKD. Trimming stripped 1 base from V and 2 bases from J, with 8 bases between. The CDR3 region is CAISELWENYGYTF. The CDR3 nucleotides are TGTGCCATCAGTGAGTTATGGGAGAACTATGGCTACACCTTC.

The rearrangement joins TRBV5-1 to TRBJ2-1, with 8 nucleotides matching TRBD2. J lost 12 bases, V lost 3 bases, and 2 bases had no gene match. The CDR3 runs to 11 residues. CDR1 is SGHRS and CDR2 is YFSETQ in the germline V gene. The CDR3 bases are TGCGCCAGCAGCTCGGGACTAGGGCAGTTCTTC. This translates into CASSSGLGQFF.

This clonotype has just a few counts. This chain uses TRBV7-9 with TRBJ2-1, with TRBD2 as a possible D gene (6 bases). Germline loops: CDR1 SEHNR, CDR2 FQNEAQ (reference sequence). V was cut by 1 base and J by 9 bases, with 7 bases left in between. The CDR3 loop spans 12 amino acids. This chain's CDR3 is CASSLGRGEQFF. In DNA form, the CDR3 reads TGTGCCAGCAGCTTAGGGCGGGGTGAGCAGTTCTTC. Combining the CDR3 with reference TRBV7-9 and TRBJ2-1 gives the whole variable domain DTGVSQNPRHKITKRGQNVTFRCDPISEHNRLYWYRQTLGQGPEFLTYFQNEAQLEKSRLLSDRFSAERPKGSFSTLEIQRTEQGDSAMYLCASSLGRGEQFFGPGTRLTVL.

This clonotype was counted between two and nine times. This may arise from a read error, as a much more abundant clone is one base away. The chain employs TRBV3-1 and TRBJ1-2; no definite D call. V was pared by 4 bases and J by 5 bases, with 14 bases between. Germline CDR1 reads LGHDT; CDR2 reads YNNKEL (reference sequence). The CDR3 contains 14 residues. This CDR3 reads CASSRGGSRYGYTF. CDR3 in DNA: TGTGCCAGCAGCCGAGGAGGATCTCGGTATGGCTACACCTTC.

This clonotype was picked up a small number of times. CDR3 DNA sequence: TGTGCCAGTAGCAGGGGCTCGAGCACTGAAGCTTTCTTT. It encodes CASSRGSSTEAFF. The J gene is TRBJ1-1, the V gene TRBV19, with a tentative D call TRBD1 (6 bases). Germline lookup yields CDR1 LNHDA and CDR2 SQIVND (reference sequence). The V gene lost 6 bases and the J gene lost 4 bases, with 12 bases spanning the gap. The CDR3 loop spans 13 amino acids. The whole variable domain, remainder taken from reference TRBV19 and TRBJ1-1, is DGGITQSPKYLFRKEGQNVTLSCEQNLNHDAMYWYRQDPGQGLRLIYYSQIVNDFQKGDIAEGYSVSREKKESFPLTVTSAQKNPTAFYLCASSRGSSTEAFFGQGTRLTVV.

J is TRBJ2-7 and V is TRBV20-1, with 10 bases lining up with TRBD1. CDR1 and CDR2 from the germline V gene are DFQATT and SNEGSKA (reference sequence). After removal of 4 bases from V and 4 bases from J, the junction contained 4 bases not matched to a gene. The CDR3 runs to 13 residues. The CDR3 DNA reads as TGCAGTGCTATAGGGGACAGGGGATACGAGCAGTACTTC. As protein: CSAIGDRGYEQYF.

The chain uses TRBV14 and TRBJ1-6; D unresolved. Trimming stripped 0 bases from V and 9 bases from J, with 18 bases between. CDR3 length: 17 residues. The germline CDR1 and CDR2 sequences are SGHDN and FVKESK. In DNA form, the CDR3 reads TGTGCCAGCAGCCAAGATGCGGGGAATAGAAGGAGTTCACCCCTCCACTTT. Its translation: CASSQDAGNRRSSPLHF.

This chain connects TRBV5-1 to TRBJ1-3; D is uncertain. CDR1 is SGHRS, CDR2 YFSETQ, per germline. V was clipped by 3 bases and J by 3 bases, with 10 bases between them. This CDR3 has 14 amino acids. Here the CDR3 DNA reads TGCGCCAGCAGCTATGAGGGCTTTGGAAACACCATATATTTT. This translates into CASSYEGFGNTIYF.

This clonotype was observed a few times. The CDR3 nucleotides are TGTGCCAGCAGTTGGTGGAGCATCGGGGCAGATACGCAGTATTTT. It translates to CASSWWSIGADTQYF. This chain connects TRBV12-3 or TRBV12-4 to TRBJ2-3; tentative D call: TRBD2 (5 bases). V gave up 4 bases and J gave up 4 bases, with 15 bases separating them. The CDR3 loop spans 15 amino acids.

Here the CDR3 reads CAIRNTGELFF. The CDR3 DNA reads as TGTGCCATCAGGAACACCGGGGAGCTGTTTTTT. The chain has TRBV10-3 and TRBJ2-2; D is ambiguous. The CDR3 totals 11 residues. Deletions cut 6 bases from V and 1 base from J, with 0 bases between. Germline V gene lookup returns CDR1 ENHRY and CDR2 SYGVKD.